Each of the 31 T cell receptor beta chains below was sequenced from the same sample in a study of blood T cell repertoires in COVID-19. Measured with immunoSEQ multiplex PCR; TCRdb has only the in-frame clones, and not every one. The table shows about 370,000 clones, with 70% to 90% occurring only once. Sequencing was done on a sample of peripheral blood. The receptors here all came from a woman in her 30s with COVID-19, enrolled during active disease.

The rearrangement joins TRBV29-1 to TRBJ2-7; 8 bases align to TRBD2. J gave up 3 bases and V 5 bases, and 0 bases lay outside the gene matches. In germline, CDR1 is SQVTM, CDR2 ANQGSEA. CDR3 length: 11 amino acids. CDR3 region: CSVLAGYEQYF. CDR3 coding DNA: TGCAGCGTTCTAGCGGGCTACGAGCAGTACTTC.

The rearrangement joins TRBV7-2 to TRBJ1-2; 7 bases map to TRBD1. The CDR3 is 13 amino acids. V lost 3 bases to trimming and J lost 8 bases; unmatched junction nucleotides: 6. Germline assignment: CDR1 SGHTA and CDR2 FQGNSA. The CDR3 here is CASSFVQGIGYTF. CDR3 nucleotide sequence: TGTGCCAGCAGCTTCGTACAGGGGATCGGCTACACCTTC.

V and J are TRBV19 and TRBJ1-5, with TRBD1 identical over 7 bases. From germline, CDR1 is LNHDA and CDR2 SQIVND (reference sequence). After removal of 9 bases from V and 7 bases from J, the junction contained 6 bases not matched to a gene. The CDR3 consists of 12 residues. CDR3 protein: CASRQGWQPQHF. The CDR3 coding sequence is TGTGCCAGCAGACAGGGTTGGCAGCCCCAGCATTTT.

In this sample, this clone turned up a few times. DNA of the CDR3: TGTGCCAGCAGCTTACCCCGGTCGGGAACAAACGAAGCTTTCTTT. It is translated as CASSLPRSGTNEAFF. The chain uses TRBV11-2 and TRBJ1-1, with no clear D. CDR1 is SGHAT, CDR2 FQNNGV, per germline. The CDR3 extends over 15 amino acids. The V gene lost 2 bases and the J gene lost 8 bases, with 18 bases spanning the gap.

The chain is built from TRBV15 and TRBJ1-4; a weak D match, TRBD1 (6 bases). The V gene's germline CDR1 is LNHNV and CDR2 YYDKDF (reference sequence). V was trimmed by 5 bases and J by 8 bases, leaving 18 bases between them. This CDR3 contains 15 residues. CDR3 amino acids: CATSARGGAREKLFF. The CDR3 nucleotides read TGTGCCACCAGCGCCCGAGGGGGGGCGCGGGAAAAACTGTTTTTT.

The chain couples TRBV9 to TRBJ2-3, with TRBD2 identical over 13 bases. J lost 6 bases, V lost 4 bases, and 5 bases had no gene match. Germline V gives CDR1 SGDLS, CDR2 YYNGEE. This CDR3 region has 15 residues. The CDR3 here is CASSPLAGGRDTQYF. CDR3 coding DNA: TGTGCCAGCAGCCCACTAGCGGGAGGGCGTGATACGCAGTATTTT.

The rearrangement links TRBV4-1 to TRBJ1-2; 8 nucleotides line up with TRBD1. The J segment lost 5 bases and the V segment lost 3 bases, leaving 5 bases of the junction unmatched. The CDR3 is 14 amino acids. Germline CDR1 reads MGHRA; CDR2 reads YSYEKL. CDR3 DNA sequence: TGCGCCAGCAGCCAGGACAGGGTTGGGTATGGCTACACCTTC. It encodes CASSQDRVGYGYTF.

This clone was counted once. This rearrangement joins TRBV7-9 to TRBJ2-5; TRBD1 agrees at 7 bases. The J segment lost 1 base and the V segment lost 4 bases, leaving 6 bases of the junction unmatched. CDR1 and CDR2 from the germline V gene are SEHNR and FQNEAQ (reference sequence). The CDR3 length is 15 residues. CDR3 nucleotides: TGTGCCAGCAGCTACAGGGGAACAGGCCAAGAGACCCAGTACTTC. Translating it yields CASSYRGTGQETQYF.

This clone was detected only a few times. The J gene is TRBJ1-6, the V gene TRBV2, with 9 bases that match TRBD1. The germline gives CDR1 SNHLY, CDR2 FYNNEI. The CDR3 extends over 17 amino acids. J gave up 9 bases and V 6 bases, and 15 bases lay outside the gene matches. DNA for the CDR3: TGTGCCAGCAGAAGCCCTACAGGGGGCAGTTTTGGTTCACCCCTCCACTTT. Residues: CASRSPTGGSFGSPLHF.

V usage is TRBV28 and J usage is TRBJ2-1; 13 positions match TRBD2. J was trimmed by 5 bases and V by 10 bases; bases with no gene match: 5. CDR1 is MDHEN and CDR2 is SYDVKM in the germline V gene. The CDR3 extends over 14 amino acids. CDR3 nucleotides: TGTGCCACCATGGGACTAGCGGGACACAATGAGCAGTTCTTC. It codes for CATMGLAGHNEQFF.

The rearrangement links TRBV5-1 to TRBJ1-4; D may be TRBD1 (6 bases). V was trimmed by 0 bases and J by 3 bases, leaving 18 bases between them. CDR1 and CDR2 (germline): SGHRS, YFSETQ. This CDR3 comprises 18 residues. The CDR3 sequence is CASSLVYDRTAANEKLFF. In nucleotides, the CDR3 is TGCGCCAGCAGCTTGGTCTATGACAGGACGGCTGCTAATGAAAAACTGTTTTTT.

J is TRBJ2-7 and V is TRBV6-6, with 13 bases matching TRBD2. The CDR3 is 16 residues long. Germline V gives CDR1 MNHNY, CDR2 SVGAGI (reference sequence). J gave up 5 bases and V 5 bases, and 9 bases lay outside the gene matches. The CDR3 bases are TGTGCCAGCAGTCGAGACACCGGGACTAGCGGGGACGAGCAGTACTTC. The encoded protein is CASSRDTGTSGDEQYF.

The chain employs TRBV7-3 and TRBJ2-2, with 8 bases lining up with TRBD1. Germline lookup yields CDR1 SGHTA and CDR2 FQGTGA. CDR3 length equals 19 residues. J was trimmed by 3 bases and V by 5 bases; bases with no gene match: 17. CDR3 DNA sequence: TGTGCCAGCAGCCGGAGGATGAAGGCGACAGGGGATCACACCGGGGAGCTGTTTTTT. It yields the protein CASSRRMKATGDHTGELFF.

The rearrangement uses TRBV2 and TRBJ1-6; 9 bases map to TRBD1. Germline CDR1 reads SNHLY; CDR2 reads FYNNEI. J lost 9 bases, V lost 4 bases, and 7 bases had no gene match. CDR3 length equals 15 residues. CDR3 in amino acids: CASSGTGGLASPLHF. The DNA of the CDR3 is TGTGCCAGCAGTGGTACAGGGGGCTTAGCTTCACCCCTCCACTTT.

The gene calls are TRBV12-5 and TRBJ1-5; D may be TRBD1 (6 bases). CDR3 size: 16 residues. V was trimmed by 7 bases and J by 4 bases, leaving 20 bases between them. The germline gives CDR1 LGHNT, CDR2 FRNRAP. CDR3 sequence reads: CASAYRVRGLNQPQHF. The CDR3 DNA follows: TGTGCTAGTGCCTACAGGGTCCGAGGCCTGAATCAGCCCCAGCATTTT.

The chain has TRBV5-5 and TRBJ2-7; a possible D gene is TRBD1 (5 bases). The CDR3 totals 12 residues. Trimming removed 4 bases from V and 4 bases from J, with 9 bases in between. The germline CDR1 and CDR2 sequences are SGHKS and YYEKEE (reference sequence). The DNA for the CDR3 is TGTGCCAGCAGCGGGTCAGGGTACGAGCAGTACTTC. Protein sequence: CASSGSGYEQYF.

This chain's CDR3 is CASSHSLAGEERELFF. The CDR3 bases are TGCGCCAGCAGCCATAGCTTAGCGGGAGAGGAACGGGAGCTGTTTTTT. The rearrangement links TRBV4-1 to TRBJ2-2, with 9 bases lining up with TRBD2. Germline assignment: CDR1 MGHRA and CDR2 YSYEKL. The CDR3 spans 16 residues. The V gene end was trimmed by 3 bases and the J gene end by 9 bases; junction bases not matched to a gene: 11.

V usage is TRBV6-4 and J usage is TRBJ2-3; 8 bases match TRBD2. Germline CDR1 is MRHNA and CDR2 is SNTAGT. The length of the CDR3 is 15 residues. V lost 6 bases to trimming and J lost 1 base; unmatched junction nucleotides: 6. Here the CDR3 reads CASRKSGSGTDTQYF. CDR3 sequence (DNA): TGTGCCAGCAGGAAAAGCGGGAGTGGCACAGATACGCAGTATTTT.

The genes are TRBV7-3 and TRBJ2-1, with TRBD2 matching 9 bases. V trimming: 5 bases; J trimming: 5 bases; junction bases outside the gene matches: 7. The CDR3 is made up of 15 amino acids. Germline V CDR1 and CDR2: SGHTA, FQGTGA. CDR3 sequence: CASSPSRGRDNEQFF. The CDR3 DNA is TGTGCCAGCAGCCCCTCCCGCGGGAGGGACAATGAGCAGTTCTTC.

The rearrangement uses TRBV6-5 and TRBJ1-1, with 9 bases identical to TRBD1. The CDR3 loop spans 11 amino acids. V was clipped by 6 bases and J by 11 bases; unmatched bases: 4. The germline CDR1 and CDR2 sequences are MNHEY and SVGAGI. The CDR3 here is CASSRDREAFF. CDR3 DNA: TGTGCCAGCAGCAGGGACAGGGAGGCTTTCTTT.

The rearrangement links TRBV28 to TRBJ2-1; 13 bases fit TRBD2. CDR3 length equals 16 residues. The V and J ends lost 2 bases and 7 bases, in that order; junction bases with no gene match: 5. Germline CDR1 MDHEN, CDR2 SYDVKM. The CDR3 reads CASSLPGTSGMNEQFF. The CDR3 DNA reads TGTGCCAGCAGTTTACCCGGGACTAGCGGGATGAATGAGCAGTTCTTC.

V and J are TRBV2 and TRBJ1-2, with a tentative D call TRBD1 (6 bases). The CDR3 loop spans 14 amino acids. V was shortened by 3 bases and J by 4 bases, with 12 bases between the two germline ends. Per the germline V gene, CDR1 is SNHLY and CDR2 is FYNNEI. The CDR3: CASSDLDRSYGYTF. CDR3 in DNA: TGTGCCAGCAGTGACCTAGACAGGTCCTATGGCTACACCTTC.

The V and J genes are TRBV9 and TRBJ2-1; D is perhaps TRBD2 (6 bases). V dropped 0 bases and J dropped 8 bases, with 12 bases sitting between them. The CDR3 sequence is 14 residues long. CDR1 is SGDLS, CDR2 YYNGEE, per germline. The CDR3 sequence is CASSVDGSIDEQFF. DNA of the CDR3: TGTGCCAGCAGCGTAGACGGGAGTATCGATGAGCAGTTCTTC.

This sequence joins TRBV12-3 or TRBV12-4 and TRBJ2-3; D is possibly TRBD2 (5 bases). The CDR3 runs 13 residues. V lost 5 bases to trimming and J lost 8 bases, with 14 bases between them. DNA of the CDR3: TGTGCCAGCAGTCAAGTCTACCGGGGTACGCAGTATTTT. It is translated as CASSQVYRGTQYF.

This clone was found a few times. The DNA of the CDR3 is TGTGCCAGCAGTTTATCCCTAGCGGGACAGAAGACCCAGTACTTC. Translated: CASSLSLAGQKTQYF. The chain uses TRBV28 and TRBJ2-5, with 9 bases fitting TRBD2. Germline lookup yields CDR1 MDHEN and CDR2 SYDVKM. There are 15 residues in the CDR3. J was trimmed by 6 bases and V by 1 base; bases with no gene match: 6.

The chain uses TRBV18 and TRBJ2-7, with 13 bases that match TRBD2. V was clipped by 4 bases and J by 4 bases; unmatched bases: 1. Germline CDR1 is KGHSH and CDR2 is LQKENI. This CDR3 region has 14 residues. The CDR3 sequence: CASSQTSGRYEQYF. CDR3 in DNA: TGTGCCAGCTCACAGACTAGCGGGAGGTACGAGCAGTACTTC.

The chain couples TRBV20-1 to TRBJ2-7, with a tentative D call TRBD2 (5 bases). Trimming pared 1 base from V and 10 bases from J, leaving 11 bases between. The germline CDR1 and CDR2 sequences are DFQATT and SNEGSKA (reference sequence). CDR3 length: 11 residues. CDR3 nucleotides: TGCAGTGCTAGAGGCGGGCCACCCCAGTACTTC. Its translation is CSARGGPPQYF.

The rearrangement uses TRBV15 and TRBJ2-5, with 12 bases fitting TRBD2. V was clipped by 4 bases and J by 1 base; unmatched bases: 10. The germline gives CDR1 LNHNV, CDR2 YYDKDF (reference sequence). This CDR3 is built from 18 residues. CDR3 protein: CATSTDRGTSGLQETQYF. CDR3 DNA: TGTGCCACCAGCACCGACCGGGGGACTAGCGGGCTCCAAGAGACCCAGTACTTC.

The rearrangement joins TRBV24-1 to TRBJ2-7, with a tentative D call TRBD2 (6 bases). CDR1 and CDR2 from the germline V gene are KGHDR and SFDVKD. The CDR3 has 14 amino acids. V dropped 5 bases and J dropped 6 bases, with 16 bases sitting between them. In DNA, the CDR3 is TGTGCCACCAGTGCCGGGACGGAGGGACCCGAGCAGTACTTC. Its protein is CATSAGTEGPEQYF.

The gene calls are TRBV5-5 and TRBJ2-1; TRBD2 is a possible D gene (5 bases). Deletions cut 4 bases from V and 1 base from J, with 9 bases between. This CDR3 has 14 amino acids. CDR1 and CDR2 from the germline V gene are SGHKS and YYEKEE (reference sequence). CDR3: CASSREGSYNEQFF. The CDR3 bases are TGTGCCAGCAGCCGTGAGGGTTCCTACAATGAGCAGTTCTTC.

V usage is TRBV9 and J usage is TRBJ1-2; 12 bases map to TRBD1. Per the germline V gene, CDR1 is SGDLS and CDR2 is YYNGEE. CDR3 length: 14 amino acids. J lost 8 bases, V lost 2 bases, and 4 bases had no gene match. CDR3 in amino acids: CASSVGQGAGGYTF. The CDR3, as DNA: TGTGCCAGCAGCGTGGGACAGGGGGCGGGAGGCTACACCTTC. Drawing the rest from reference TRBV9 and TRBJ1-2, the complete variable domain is DSGVTQTPKHLITATGQRVTLRCSPRSGDLSVYWYQQSLDQGLQFLIQYYNGEERAKGNILERFSAQQFPDLHSELNLSSLELGDSALYFCASSVGQGAGGYTFGSGTRLTVV.